This TCR beta chain was sequenced during a study of blood T cells in healthy people across ages. Study-level background: About one barcoded TCR beta cDNA was captured per two T cells. Findings and caveats of the study: It was held that diversity estimates obtained from one million T cells represented underestimates. As naive T cell percentage varied, TCR beta diversity correlated strongly with it. Roughly linear declines in TCR beta diversity per million T cells occurred with age.

Germline loops: CDR1 SGHRS, CDR2 YFSETQ. The CDR3 sequence is 11 residues long. Trimming removed 3 bases from V and 7 bases from J, with 8 bases in between. Alongside a J-beta primer mix, a sample-barcoded 5' primer served in a second PCR lasting about 6 to 12 cycles. MiXCR, applied by TCRdb to the 5' RACE reads, yields one record per CDR3 protein. The data hold some 1.7 million distinct CDR3 sequences, with approximately 28% observed a single time. This clonotype was observed many times. Its antigen remains unidentified. V usage is TRBV5-1 and J usage is TRBJ2-7, with D tentatively TRBD1 (6 bases). Specimen: blood. The clonotype originates from a woman aged 25 to 39 in good health. The CDR3 DNA follows: TGCGCCAGCAGCTCCACAGGGGAGCAGTACTTC. It encodes CASSSTGEQYF. The full variable domain, its missing parts supplied by reference TRBV5-1 and TRBJ2-7, is KAGVTQTPRYLIKTRGQQVTLSCSPISGHRSVSWYQQTPGQGLQFLFEYFSETQRNKGNFPGRFSGRQFSNSRSEMNVSTLELGDSALYLCASSSTGEQYFGPGTRLTVT.